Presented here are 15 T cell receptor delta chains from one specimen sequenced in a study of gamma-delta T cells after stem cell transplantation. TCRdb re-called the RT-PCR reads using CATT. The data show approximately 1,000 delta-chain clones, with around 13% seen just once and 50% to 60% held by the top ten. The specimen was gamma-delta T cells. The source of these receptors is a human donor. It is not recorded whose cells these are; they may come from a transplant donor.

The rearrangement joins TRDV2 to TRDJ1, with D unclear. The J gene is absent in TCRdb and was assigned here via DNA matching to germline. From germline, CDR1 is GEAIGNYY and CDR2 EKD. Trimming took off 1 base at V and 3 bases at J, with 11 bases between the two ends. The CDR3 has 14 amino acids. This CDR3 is CACDTVLRADKLIF. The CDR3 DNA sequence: TGTGCCTGTGACACTGTTTTACGGGCCGATAAACTCATCTTT.

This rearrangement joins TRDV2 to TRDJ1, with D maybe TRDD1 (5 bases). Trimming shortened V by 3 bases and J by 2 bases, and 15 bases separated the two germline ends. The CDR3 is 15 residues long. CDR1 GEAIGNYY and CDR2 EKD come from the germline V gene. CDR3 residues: CACDAIVYRTDKLIF. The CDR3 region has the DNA TGTGCCTGTGACGCCATAGTGTACCGTACCGATAAACTCATCTTT.

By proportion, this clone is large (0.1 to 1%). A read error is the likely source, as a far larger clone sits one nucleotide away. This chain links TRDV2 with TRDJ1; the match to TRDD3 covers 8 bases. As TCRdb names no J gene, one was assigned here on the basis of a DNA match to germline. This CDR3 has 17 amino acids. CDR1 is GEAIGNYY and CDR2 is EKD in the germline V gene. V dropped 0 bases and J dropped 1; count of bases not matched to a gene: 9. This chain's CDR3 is CACDTGLGAPVTDKLIF. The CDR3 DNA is TGTGCCTGTGACACCGGACTGGGGGCCCCGGTCACCGATAAACTCATCTTT.

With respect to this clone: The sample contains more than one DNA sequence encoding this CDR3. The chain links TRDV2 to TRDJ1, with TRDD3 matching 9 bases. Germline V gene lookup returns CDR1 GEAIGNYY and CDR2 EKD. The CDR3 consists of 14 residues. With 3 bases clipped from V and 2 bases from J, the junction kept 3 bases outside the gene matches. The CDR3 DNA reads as TGTGCCTGTGACCCCCTGGGGGATACCGATAAACTCATCTTT. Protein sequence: CACDPLGDTDKLIF.

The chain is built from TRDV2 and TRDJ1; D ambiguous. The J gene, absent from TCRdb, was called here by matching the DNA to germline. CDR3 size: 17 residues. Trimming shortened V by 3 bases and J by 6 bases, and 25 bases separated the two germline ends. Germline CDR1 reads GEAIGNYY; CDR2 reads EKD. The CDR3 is CACDCKGALKIRHKLIF. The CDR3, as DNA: TGTGCCTGTGACTGTAAGGGAGCATTGAAGATCAGGCATAAACTCATCTTT.

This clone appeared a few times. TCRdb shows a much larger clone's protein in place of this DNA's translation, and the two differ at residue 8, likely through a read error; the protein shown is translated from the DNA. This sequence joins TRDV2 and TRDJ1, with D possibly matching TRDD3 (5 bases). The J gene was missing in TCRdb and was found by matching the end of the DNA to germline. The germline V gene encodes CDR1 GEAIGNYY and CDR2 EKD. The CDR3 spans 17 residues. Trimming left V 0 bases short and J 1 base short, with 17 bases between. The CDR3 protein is CACDTVLVAPVTDKLIF. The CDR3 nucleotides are TGTGCCTGTGACACCGTACTGGTGGCCCCGGTCACCGATAAACTCATCTTT.

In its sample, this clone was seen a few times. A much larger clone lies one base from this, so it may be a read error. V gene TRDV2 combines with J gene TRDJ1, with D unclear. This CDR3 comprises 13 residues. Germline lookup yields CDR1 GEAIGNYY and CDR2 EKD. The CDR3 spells CACDALTTDKHIF. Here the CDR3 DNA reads TGTGCCTGTGACGCCCTTACCACCGATAAACACATCTTT.

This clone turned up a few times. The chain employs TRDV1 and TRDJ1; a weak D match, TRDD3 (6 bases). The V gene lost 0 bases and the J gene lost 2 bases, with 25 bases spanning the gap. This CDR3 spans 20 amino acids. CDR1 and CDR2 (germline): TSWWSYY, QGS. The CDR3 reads CALGELVWNYPLLGTDKLIF. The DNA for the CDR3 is TGTGCTCTTGGGGAACTAGTATGGAACTACCCCTTACTGGGTACCGATAAACTCATCTTT.

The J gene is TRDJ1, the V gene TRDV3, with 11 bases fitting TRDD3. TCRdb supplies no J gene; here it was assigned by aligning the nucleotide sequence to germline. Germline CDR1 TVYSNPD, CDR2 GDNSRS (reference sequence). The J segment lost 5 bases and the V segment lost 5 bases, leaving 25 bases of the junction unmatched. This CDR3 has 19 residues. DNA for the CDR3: TGTGCCAAACGGGAAAGAGTCCCTACTGGGGGATATGGTGCGGATAAACTCATCTTT. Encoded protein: CAKRERVPTGGYGADKLIF.

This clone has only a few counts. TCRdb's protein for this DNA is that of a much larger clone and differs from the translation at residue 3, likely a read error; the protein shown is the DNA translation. DNA for the CDR3: TGTGCTCCTGGGGATCCATACGGGAGGCAGTACACCGATAAACTCATCTTT. Protein sequence: CAPGDPYGRQYTDKLIF. J is TRDJ1 and V is TRDV1; D might be TRDD3 (6 bases). The germline CDR1 and CDR2 sequences are TSWWSYY and QGS. The CDR3 totals 17 residues.

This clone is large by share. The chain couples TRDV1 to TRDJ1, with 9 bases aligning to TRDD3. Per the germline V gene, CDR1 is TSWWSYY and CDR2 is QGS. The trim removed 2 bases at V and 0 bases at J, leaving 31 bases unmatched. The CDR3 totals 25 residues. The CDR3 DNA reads TGTGCTCTTGGGGAAACCCACCAGGTTCTGGGGATACGCGTATCCCATCGGGCGTACACCGATAAACTCATCTTT. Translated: CALGETHQVLGIRVSHRAYTDKLIF.

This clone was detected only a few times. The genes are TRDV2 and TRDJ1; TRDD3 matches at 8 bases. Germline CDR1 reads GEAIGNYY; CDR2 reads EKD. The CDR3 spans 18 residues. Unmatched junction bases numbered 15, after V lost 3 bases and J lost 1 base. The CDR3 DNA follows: TGTGCCTGTGACCATCTGGGGGACGAAGTGATTATCACCGATAAACTCATCTTT. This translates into CACDHLGDEVIITDKLIF.

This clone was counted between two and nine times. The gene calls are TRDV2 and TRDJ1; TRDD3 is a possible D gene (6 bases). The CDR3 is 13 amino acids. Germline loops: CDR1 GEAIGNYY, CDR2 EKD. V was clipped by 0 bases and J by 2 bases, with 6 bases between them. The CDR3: CACDTWGTDKLIF. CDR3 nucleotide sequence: TGTGCCTGTGACACCTGGGGGACCGATAAACTCATCTTT.

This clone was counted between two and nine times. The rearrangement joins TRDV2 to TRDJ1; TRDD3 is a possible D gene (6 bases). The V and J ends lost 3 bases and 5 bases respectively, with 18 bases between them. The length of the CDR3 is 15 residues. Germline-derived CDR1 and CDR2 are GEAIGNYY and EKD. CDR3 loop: CACDPLSGGGDKLIF. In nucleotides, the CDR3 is TGTGCCTGTGACCCTCTAAGTGGGGGCGGAGATAAACTCATCTTT.

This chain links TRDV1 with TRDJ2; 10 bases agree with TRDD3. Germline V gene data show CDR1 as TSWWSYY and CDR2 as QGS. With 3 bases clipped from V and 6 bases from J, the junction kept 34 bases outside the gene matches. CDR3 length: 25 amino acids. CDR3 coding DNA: TGTGCTCTTGGGGACATATCCTTCCTAAGAGTACTGGGGGATTCAACGACCTCCTTGGCAGCACAACTCTTCTTT. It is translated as CALGDISFLRVLGDSTTSLAAQLFF.